The rows below give T cell receptor beta chains drawn from one sample of a study of PD-1 blockade in classical Hodgkin lymphoma. Clones were read by immunoSEQ multiplex PCR, and TCRdb kept only the in-frame ones, dropping some. The data show about 30,000 clones, about 88% seen once. The sequenced material came from CD4+ T cells from blood. These receptors were collected from a human donor with classical Hodgkin lymphoma. Each CDR3 is given with its conserved first and last residue. D genes are given only for firm matches. Size is stated for part of the rows, as once, few or many counts, or as a class when the clone is expanded.

len,d_gene,abundance,j_gene,v_gene,CDR3aa,CDR3nt
13,-,-,TRBJ1-4,TRBV6-5,CASSSVRDIELFF,TGTGCCAGCAGTTCCGTCCGGGACATCGAACTGTTTTTT
13,TRBD2,-,TRBJ2-1,TRBV2,CASTREEGNEQFF,TGTGCCAGCACACGGGAGGAGGGGAATGAGCAGTTCTTC
16,TRBD2,once,TRBJ2-2,TRBV11-2,CASSIPLGGGTGELFF,TGTGCCAGCAGCATACCCCTAGGCGGGGGCACCGGGGAGCTGTTTTTT
16,-,-,TRBJ2-1,TRBV5-8,CASSASGTGSYNEQFF,TGTGCCAGCAGCGCCTCCGGGACGGGGTCCTACAATGAGCAGTTCTTC
16,-,-,TRBJ2-1,TRBV7-2,CASSREASSSYNEQFF,TGTGCCAGCAGCCGCGAGGCCTCGAGCTCCTACAATGAGCAGTTCTTC
16,TRBD1,-,TRBJ2-3,TRBV18,CASSPRDRVPTDTQYF,TGTGCCAGCTCACCACGGGACAGGGTCCCCACAGATACGCAGTATTTT
17,TRBD1,-,TRBJ1-3,TRBV15,CATSPSEGQRSGNTIYF,TGTGCCACCAGCCCCTCCGAGGGACAGCGCTCTGGAAACACCATATATTTT
15,-,once,TRBJ2-2,TRBV9,CASSLQGRNTGELFF,TGTGCCAGCAGTTTACAGGGAAGAAACACCGGGGAGCTGTTTTTT
16,-,-,TRBJ2-3,TRBV7-3,CASRVRPGLSTDTQYF,TGTGCCAGCAGGGTGAGACCGGGACTTTCCACAGATACGCAGTATTTT
16,-,-,TRBJ1-5,TRBV27,CASSRFGVTSNQPQHF,TGTGCCAGCAGCCGTTTCGGAGTAACAAGCAATCAGCCCCAGCATTTT
14,TRBD2,-,TRBJ2-7,TRBV5-4,CASSYASGPYEQYF,TGTGCCAGCAGCTACGCTAGCGGTCCCTACGAGCAGTACTTC
16,TRBD1,-,TRBJ1-4,TRBV6-1,CASSVSRGRVSEKLFF,TGTGCCAGCAGTGTATCCAGGGGGCGAGTGAGTGAAAAACTGTTTTTT
13,TRBD1,-,TRBJ2-1,TRBV6-1,CASSEAGTVEQFF,TGTGCCAGCAGTGAAGCGGGGACAGTCGAGCAGTTCTTC
14,-,once,TRBJ2-3,TRBV18,CASSSRASTDTQYF,TGTGCCAGCTCCTCTCGGGCATCCACAGATACGCAGTATTTT
15,TRBD1,-,TRBJ1-1,TRBV19,CASSIFDRGGTEAFF,TGTGCCAGTAGTATATTTGACAGGGGAGGGACTGAAGCTTTCTTT
15,-,once,TRBJ1-1,TRBV7-9,CASSPRGGRDTEAFF,TGTGCCAGCAGCCCGCGGGGGGGGAGGGACACTGAAGCTTTCTTT
15,TRBD1,-,TRBJ1-1,TRBV6-6,CASRRTGEKNTEAFF,TGTGCCAGCAGACGGACAGGGGAGAAAAACACTGAAGCTTTCTTT
14,TRBD2,few,TRBJ2-1,TRBV19,CASSIESGRYEQFF,TGTGCCAGTAGTATAGAAAGCGGGAGGTATGAGCAGTTCTTC
15,-,once,TRBJ1-1,TRBV9,CASSVGPSLGTEAFF,TGTGCCAGCAGCGTCGGACCTTCGCTAGGGACTGAAGCTTTCTTT
16,-,-,TRBJ1-2,TRBV6-5,CASSYQGQGPLYGYTF,TGTGCCAGCAGTTATCAAGGGCAGGGGCCCCTCTATGGCTACACCTTC
11,-,-,TRBJ2-5,TRBV2,CASSDYETQYF,TGTGCCAGCAGTGATTACGAGACCCAGTACTTC
18,TRBD2,-,TRBJ2-1,TRBV5-1,CASSLVPTSGRAPNEQFF,TGCGCCAGCAGCTTGGTCCCGACTAGCGGGAGGGCCCCCAATGAGCAGTTCTTC
14,-,-,TRBJ2-3,TRBV7-9,CASSSVVGPDTQYF,TGTGCCAGCAGCTCCGTGGTAGGGCCAGATACGCAGTATTTT
14,TRBD1,once,TRBJ1-1,TRBV2,CASSPQGAMTEAFF,TGTGCCAGCAGCCCACAGGGGGCGATGACTGAAGCTTTCTTT
14,TRBD1,-,TRBJ1-1,TRBV11-2,CASSWDRENTEAFF,TGTGCCAGCAGCTGGGACAGGGAGAACACTGAAGCTTTCTTT
14,TRBD2,-,TRBJ2-1,TRBV5-1,CASSPGRERDEQFF,TGCGCCAGCAGCCCAGGGCGGGAGAGAGATGAGCAGTTCTTC
22,TRBD1,once,TRBJ1-5,TRBV28,CASSLYPGTWGTEFDSNQPQHF,TGTGCCAGCAGTTTATACCCTGGGACATGGGGGACAGAATTCGATAGCAATCAGCCCCAGCATTTT